The next 25 T cell receptor beta chains were all read from a single sample in a study of CD8+ T cells in alopecia areata. Isolated RNA was reverse transcribed into cDNA used as the sequencing template. Repertoires were generated with immunoSEQ multiplex PCR, while TCRdb's copy carries only in-frame clones and drops some. The sample has 170,000 or so clones, roughly 59% seen once. The material sequenced was CD4+ T cells sorted from blood, taken at week 0. These receptors came from a human donor with alopecia areata.

The V call is TRBV28, the J call TRBJ1-1; TRBD1 matches at 9 bases. Germline loops: CDR1 MDHEN, CDR2 SYDVKM. J gave up 5 bases and V 5 bases, and 9 bases lay outside the gene matches. The length of the CDR3 is 15 residues. The CDR3 loop is CASSAYRGPGTEAFF. The DNA for the CDR3 is TGTGCCAGCAGTGCCTACAGGGGGCCGGGGACTGAAGCTTTCTTT.

This clone appeared a few times. V gene TRBV5-1 combines with J gene TRBJ1-4, with D hard to call. Looked up from germline, CDR1 is SGHRS and CDR2 is YFSETQ. The germline V and J ends were trimmed by 0 bases and 0 bases, with 9 bases remaining between them. The CDR3 has 16 amino acids. CDR3 DNA: TGCGCCAGCAGCTTGGGTAGCAGTGCAACTAATGAAAAACTGTTTTTT. Protein: CASSLGSSATNEKLFF.

This clone was counted between two and nine times. The genes are TRBV30 and TRBJ2-4, with D hard to call. The CDR3 spans 14 residues. The germline V and J ends were trimmed by 0 bases and 4 bases, with 10 bases remaining between them. Germline V CDR1 and CDR2: GTSNPN, SVGIG (reference sequence). The CDR3 DNA reads TGTGCCTGGAGTGTACTGACATGGAAAAACATTCAGTACTTC. Translated, it gives CAWSVLTWKNIQYF. Full variable domain (remainder filled in from reference TRBV30 and TRBJ2-4): SQTIHQWPATLVQPVGSPLSLECTVEGTSNPNLYWYRQAAGRGLQLLFYSVGIGQISSEVPQNLSASRPQDRQFILSSKKLLLSDSGFYLCAWSVLTWKNIQYFGAGTRLSVL.

This chain connects TRBV23-1 to TRBJ1-1; D not certain. TRBV23-1 is annotated as an ORF whose role is uncertain. The CDR3 contains 11 residues. Between the trimmed V and J ends, which lost 8 bases and 3 bases, there was a span of 7 bases. CDR3 bases: TGCGCCAGCTGCGGCGACACTGAAGCTTTCTTT. This sequence encodes CASCGDTEAFF.

V usage is TRBV11-2 and J usage is TRBJ2-7; TRBD2 agrees at 8 bases. The germline gives CDR1 SGHAT, CDR2 FQNNGV. J was trimmed by 7 bases and V by 5 bases; bases with no gene match: 16. The CDR3 is made up of 16 amino acids. Here the CDR3 reads CASSPLTLAGSAEQYF. The CDR3, as DNA: TGTGCCAGCAGCCCGTTGACCTTAGCGGGGAGTGCAGAGCAGTACTTC.

This clone was observed a few times. This sample also contains other DNA sequences that code for the same CDR3. The chain uses TRBV7-2 and TRBJ1-2; D not resolved. Trimming left V 3 bases short and J 7 bases short, with 6 bases between. This CDR3 is 11 amino acids long. CDR1 SGHTA and CDR2 FQGNSA come from the germline V gene. As DNA, the CDR3 is TGTGCCAGCAGCTTTAGTAGTGGCTACACCTTC. Residues: CASSFSSGYTF.

This chain joins TRBV2 and TRBJ2-5, with D unclear. CDR1 is SNHLY and CDR2 is FYNNEI in the germline V gene. CDR3 length: 14 amino acids. The germline V and J ends were trimmed by 4 bases and 1 base, with 10 bases remaining between them. For the CDR3, the DNA is TGTGCCAGCAGTGTTGGCGTCCTCCAAGAGACCCAGTACTTC. This codes for CASSVGVLQETQYF. The variable domain in full, with the rest retrieved from reference TRBV2 and TRBJ2-5, is EPEVTQTPSHQVTQMGQEVILRCVPISNHLYFYWYRQILGQKVEFLVSFYNNEISEKSEIFDDQFSVERPDGSNFTLKIRSTKLEDSAMYFCASSVGVLQETQYFGPGTRLLVL.

This clone was counted between two and nine times. The chain employs TRBV30 and TRBJ1-2; a weak D match, TRBD1 (6 bases). The germline V gene encodes CDR1 GTSNPN and CDR2 SVGIG (reference sequence). V lost 2 bases and J 3 bases, leaving 10 bases between the germline ends. This CDR3 has 13 residues. The CDR3 DNA reads TGTGCCTGGAGTAAGGGGGAGGACTATGGCTACACCTTC. It is translated as CAWSKGEDYGYTF.

This chain uses TRBV2 with TRBJ2-4; D tentatively reads TRBD1 or TRBD2 (5 bases each). Germline V gene sequence: CDR1 SNHLY, CDR2 FYNNEI. V was clipped by 8 bases and J by 8 bases, with 13 bases between them. This CDR3 has 12 residues. CDR3 sequence reads: CASERGGYIQYF. The CDR3 nucleotides read TGTGCCAGCGAGAGGGGTGGCTACATTCAGTACTTC.

The V call is TRBV20-1, the J call TRBJ1-2, with unresolved D. V lost 1 base, J lost 12 bases, and 9 bases lay in between. The CDR3 contains 10 residues. The germline gives CDR1 DFQATT, CDR2 SNEGSKA (reference sequence). CDR3 bases: TGCAGTGCTAGAGGGGAACACGACACCTTC. It is translated as CSARGEHDTF.

This clone showed up just a few times. CDR3 bases: TGCAGCGTTGATGCGGGGTACACCGGGGAGCTGTTTTTT. This codes for CSVDAGYTGELFF. V and J are TRBV29-1 and TRBJ2-2; D might be TRBD2 (6 bases). Germline V CDR1 and CDR2: SQVTM, ANQGSEA. V was trimmed by 3 bases and J by 3 bases, leaving 8 bases between them. The CDR3 contains 13 residues.

This rearrangement joins TRBV29-1 to TRBJ1-4; no clear D gene. The germline V gene has CDR1 SQVTM and CDR2 ANQGSEA. Trimming removed 4 bases at V and 5 bases at J, with 8 bases between. The CDR3 loop spans 12 amino acids. CDR3 region: CSVARTNEKLFF. Here the CDR3 DNA reads TGCAGCGTTGCGAGGACCAATGAAAAACTGTTTTTT.

The genes are TRBV29-1 and TRBJ2-1; D is possibly TRBD2 (5 bases). The CDR3 contains 13 residues. Germline CDR1 SQVTM, CDR2 ANQGSEA. Trimming stripped 3 bases from V and 7 bases from J, with 13 bases between. CDR3 DNA sequence: TGCAGCGTTGACCCTAATCCGGGGAATGAGCAGTTCTTC. Translating it yields CSVDPNPGNEQFF.

The chain has TRBV29-1 and TRBJ1-2, with 10 bases fitting TRBD1. Losses at the gene ends were 7 bases for V and 8 bases for J; bases not matched to a gene: 10. The length of the CDR3 is 13 residues. Germline CDR1 and CDR2: SQVTM and ANQGSEA. The CDR3: CSATGGQGPGYTF. In DNA form, the CDR3 reads TGCAGCGCCACTGGGGGACAGGGGCCCGGCTACACCTTC. Together with reference TRBV29-1 and TRBJ1-2, the CDR3 gives the full variable domain: SAVISQKPSRDICQRGTSLTIQCQVDSQVTMMFWYRQQPGQSLTLIATANQGSEATYESGFVIDKFPISRPNLTFSTLTVSNMSPEDSSIYLCSATGGQGPGYTFGSGTRLTVV.

The chain couples TRBV25-1 to TRBJ1-6, with D perhaps TRBD1 (6 bases). This CDR3 is built from 18 residues. From germline, CDR1 is MGHDK and CDR2 SYGVNS. Trimming took 4 bases from V and 0 from J, leaving 16 bases between them. The CDR3 reads CASSGRTAPSSYNSPLHF. The CDR3 DNA sequence: TGTGCCAGCAGTGGCAGGACAGCGCCGAGCTCCTATAATTCACCCCTCCACTTT.

This chain connects TRBV29-1 to TRBJ1-1; D is perhaps TRBD1 (5 bases). The CDR3 length is 15 residues. Germline V lookup: CDR1 SQVTM, CDR2 ANQGSEA. Trimming shortened V by 6 bases and J by 1 base, and 18 bases separated the two germline ends. The CDR3 sequence: CSVIAAGRGNTEAFF. CDR3 DNA: TGCAGCGTCATCGCAGCCGGAAGGGGGAACACTGAAGCTTTCTTT.

The table lists this clone with a count of one. This sequence joins TRBV11-2 and TRBJ1-1; D gene uncertain. Trimming left V 2 bases short and J 0 bases short, with 7 bases between. CDR1 is SGHAT and CDR2 is FQNNGV in the germline V gene. The CDR3 loop spans 14 amino acids. The CDR3 DNA reads as TGTGCCAGCAGCTTAACACAATTGAACACTGAAGCTTTCTTT. This encodes CASSLTQLNTEAFF.

The rearrangement joins TRBV2 to TRBJ2-5; 11 nucleotides match TRBD2. The CDR3 is 16 residues long. Germline trimming cut 7 bases from V and 4 bases from J; bases unmatched to any gene: 11. In germline, CDR1 is SNHLY, CDR2 FYNNEI. CDR3 region: CASKVLSGGAGETQYF. Here the CDR3 DNA reads TGTGCCAGCAAGGTCCTTAGCGGGGGGGCCGGAGAGACCCAGTACTTC.

This clone was observed once. V and J are TRBV25-1 and TRBJ2-1, with D possibly TRBD2 on 5 matching bases. With 1 base removed from V and 7 bases from J, the gap between germline ends came to 14 bases. Looked up from germline, CDR1 is MGHDK and CDR2 is SYGVNS. The length of the CDR3 is 15 residues. DNA for the CDR3: TGTGCCAGCAGTGAATGGTTAGCGAGAGGGAATGAGCAGTTCTTC. It encodes CASSEWLARGNEQFF.

The chain has TRBV5-1 and TRBJ2-3, with TRBD1 as a possible D gene (6 bases). Germline V gene data show CDR1 as SGHRS and CDR2 as YFSETQ. This CDR3 region has 16 residues. V was trimmed by 4 bases and J by 3 bases, leaving 18 bases between them. The CDR3 loop reads CASSRLGASTTDTQYF. The CDR3 DNA is TGCGCCAGCAGCCGCCTGGGGGCTAGTACTACAGATACGCAGTATTTT.

The chain recombines TRBV5-1 with TRBJ2-1, with TRBD1 matching over 7 bases. The germline CDR1 and CDR2 sequences are SGHRS and YFSETQ. With 6 bases clipped from V and 4 bases from J, the junction kept 10 bases outside the gene matches. The CDR3 has 15 residues. The CDR3 loop reads CASTPTGTTYNEQFF. The CDR3 DNA sequence: TGCGCCAGCACCCCGACAGGGACAACTTACAATGAGCAGTTCTTC.

This clone was seen a handful of times. This rearrangement joins TRBV5-1 to TRBJ1-3, with TRBD1 matching over 7 bases. After removal of 4 bases from V and 0 bases from J, the junction contained 22 bases not matched to a gene. The length of the CDR3 is 21 residues. Looked up from germline, CDR1 is SGHRS and CDR2 is YFSETQ. The CDR3, as DNA: TGCGCCAGCAGCCCAGGAGTTCCAGGACAGGCGAAACTGCTCTCTGGAAACACCATATATTTT. Residues: CASSPGVPGQAKLLSGNTIYF.

J is TRBJ1-2 and V is TRBV10-3; no definite D call. CDR1 and CDR2 from the germline V gene are ENHRY and SYGVKD. V was cut by 8 bases and J by 6 bases, with 19 bases left in between. CDR3 length equals 14 residues. The DNA for the CDR3 is TGTGCCATCGGTCCCCTTGGAAACCCAGATGGCTACACCTTC. As protein: CAIGPLGNPDGYTF.

V is TRBV30 and J is TRBJ2-7; D unresolved. CDR1 is GTSNPN, CDR2 SVGIG, per germline (reference sequence). This CDR3 is 12 amino acids long. The germline V and J ends were trimmed by 0 bases and 3 bases, with 6 bases remaining between them. The CDR3 region has the DNA TGTGCCTGGAGTGTGACAAGCTACGAGCAGTACTTC. It yields the protein CAWSVTSYEQYF.

CDR3 coding DNA: TGTGCCAGCAGCAAAGGGGAGGCCGGGGAGCTGTTTTTT. Amino acids: CASSKGEAGELFF. The chain links TRBV7-7 to TRBJ2-2, with D perhaps matching TRBD2 (6 bases). Trimming left V 5 bases short and J 6 bases short, with 10 bases between. Germline lookup yields CDR1 SSHAT and CDR2 FNYEAQ (reference sequence). The CDR3 is 13 residues long.